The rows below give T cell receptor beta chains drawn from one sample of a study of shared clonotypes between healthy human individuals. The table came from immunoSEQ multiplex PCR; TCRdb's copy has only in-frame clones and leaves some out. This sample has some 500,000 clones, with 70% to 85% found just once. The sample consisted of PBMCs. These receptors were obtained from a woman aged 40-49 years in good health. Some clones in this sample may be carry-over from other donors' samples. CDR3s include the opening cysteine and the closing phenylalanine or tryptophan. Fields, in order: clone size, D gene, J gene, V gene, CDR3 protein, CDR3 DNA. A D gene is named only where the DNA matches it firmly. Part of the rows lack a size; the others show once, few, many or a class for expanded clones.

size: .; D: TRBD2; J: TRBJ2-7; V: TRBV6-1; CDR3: CASTLAGRGSYEQYF; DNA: TGTGCCAGCACCCTAGCGGGAAGAGGTTCCTACGAGCAGTACTTC
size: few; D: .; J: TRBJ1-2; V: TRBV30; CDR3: CAWTTGGYGYTF; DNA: TGTGCCTGGACTACAGGCGGCTATGGCTACACCTTC
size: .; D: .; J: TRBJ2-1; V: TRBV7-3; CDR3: CASSLTSAYNEQFF; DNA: TGTGCCAGCAGCTTAACGTCGGCTTACAATGAGCAGTTCTTC
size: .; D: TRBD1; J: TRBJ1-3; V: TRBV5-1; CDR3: CASSADRAGNTIYF; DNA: TGCGCCAGCAGCGCGGACAGGGCTGGAAACACCATATATTTT
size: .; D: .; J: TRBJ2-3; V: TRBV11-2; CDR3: CASSLGGSTDTQYF; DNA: TGTGCCAGCAGCTTAGGGGGGAGCACAGATACGCAGTATTTT
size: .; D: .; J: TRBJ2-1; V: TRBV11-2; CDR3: CASSLEVSPGDEQFF; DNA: TGTGCCAGCAGCTTAGAGGTCTCGCCTGGAGATGAGCAGTTCTTC
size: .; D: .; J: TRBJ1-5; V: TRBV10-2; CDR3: CASSESGINQPQHF; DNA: TGCGCCAGCAGTGAGTCGGGTATAAATCAGCCCCAGCATTTT
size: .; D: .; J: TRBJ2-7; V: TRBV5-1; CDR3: CVSSLDPSSYEQYF; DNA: TGCGTCAGCAGCTTGGATCCCAGTAGCTACGAGCAGTACTTC
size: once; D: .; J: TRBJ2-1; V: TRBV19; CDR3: CASTPQASPYNEQFF; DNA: TGTGCCAGTACCCCGCAAGCGAGTCCCTACAATGAGCAGTTCTTC
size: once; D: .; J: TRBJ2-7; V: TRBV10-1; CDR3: CASSESSSGSDYEQYF; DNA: TGCGCCAGCAGTGAGTCCTCGTCGGGTTCAGACTACGAGCAGTACTTC
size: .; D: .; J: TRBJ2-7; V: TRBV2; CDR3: CASSENRNEQYF; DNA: TGTGCCAGCAGTGAAAATAGGAACGAGCAGTACTTC
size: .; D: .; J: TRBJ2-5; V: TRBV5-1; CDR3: CASRVRETQYF; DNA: TGCGCCAGCAGGGTCCGGGAGACCCAGTACTTC
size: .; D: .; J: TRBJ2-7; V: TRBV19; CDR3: CASSQPGDSYEQYF; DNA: TGTGCCAGTAGTCAGCCGGGAGACTCCTACGAGCAGTACTTC
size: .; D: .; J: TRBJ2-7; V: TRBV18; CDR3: CASSPSWTPYEQYF; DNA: TGTGCCAGCTCACCAAGTTGGACTCCCTACGAGCAGTACTTC
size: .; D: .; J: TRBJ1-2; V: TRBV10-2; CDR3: CASSEQGSLSRGYTF; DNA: TGCGCCAGCAGTGAACAGGGCTCCCTTTCTAGAGGCTACACCTTC
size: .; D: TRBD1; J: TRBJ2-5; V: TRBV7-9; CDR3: CASRTDRGLVETQYF; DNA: TGTGCCAGCAGAACCGACAGGGGGCTAGTAGAGACCCAGTACTTC
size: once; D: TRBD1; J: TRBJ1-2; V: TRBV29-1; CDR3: CSVDRVGTGDYGYTF; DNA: TGCAGCGTTGATCGGGTGGGGACAGGGGACTATGGCTACACCTTC
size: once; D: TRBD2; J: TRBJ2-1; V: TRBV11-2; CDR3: CASTDRTSGSFSYNEQFF; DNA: TGTGCCAGCACCGATCGGACTAGCGGGAGTTTCTCCTACAATGAGCAGTTCTTC
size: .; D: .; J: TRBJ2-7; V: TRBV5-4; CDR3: CASSLFGSPHEQYF; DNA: TGTGCCAGCAGCTTGTTCGGGAGTCCCCACGAGCAGTACTTC
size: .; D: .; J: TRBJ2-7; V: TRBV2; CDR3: CASSGTGSSEQYF; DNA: TGTGCCAGCAGCGGTACAGGGAGCAGCGAGCAGTACTTC
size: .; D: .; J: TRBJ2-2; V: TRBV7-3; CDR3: CASSLTGQYTGELFF; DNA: TGTGCCAGCAGCTTAACAGGACAGTACACCGGGGAGCTGTTTTTT
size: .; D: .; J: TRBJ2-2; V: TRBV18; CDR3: CASSPGVSGELFF; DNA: TGTGCCAGCTCACCTGGGGTATCGGGGGAGCTGTTTTTT
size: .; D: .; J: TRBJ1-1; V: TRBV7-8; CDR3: CASSKSPRGRTEAFF; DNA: TGTGCCAGCAGTAAGTCCCCAAGAGGGCGTACTGAAGCTTTCTTT
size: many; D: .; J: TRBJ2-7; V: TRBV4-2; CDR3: CASSQDSGAAYEQYF; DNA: TGTGCCAGCAGCCAAGATAGCGGAGCGGCCTACGAGCAGTACTTC
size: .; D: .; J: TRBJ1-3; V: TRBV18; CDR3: CASSLGRTSSGNTIYF; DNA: TGTGCCAGCTCCTTGGGACGTACAAGCTCTGGAAACACCATATATTTT
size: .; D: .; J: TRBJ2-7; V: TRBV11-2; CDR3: CASSFQQWGGFGYEQYF; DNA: TGTGCCAGCAGCTTCCAGCAATGGGGAGGCTTTGGATACGAGCAGTACTTC
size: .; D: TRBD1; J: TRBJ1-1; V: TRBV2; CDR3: CASNPGTGSWTEAFF; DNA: TGTGCCAGCAACCCCGGGACAGGGAGTTGGACTGAAGCTTTCTTT
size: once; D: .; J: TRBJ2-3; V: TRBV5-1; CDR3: CASSPTPPTHTDTQYF; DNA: TGCGCCAGCAGCCCCACGCCCCCGACTCACACAGATACGCAGTATTTT
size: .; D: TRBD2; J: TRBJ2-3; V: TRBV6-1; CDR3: CASKTSWTRVDTQYF; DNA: TGTGCCAGCAAGACATCCTGGACTAGAGTAGATACGCAGTATTTT
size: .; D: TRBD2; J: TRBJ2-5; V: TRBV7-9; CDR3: CASSTSGRGQETQYF; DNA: TGTGCCAGCAGCACTAGCGGGAGAGGGCAAGAGACCCAGTACTTC
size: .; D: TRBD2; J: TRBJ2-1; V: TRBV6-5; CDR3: CASSPPAGGRGQFF; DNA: TGTGCCAGCAGTCCTCCGGCGGGGGGGCGGGGGCAGTTCTTC
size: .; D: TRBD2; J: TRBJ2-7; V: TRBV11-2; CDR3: CASSLGLASGGYEQYF; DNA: TGTGCCAGCAGCTTAGGATTAGCTAGCGGGGGCTACGAGCAGTACTTC
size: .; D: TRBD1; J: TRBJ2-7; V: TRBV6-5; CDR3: CASSYSRDRVPHEQYF; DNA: TGTGCCAGCAGTTACTCCCGGGACAGGGTTCCCCACGAGCAGTACTTC
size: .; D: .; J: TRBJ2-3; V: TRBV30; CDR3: CAWSDSSSTDTQYF; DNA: TGTGCCTGGAGCGATTCTTCTAGCACAGATACGCAGTATTTT
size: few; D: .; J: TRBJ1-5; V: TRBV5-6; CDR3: CASSSRDSNQPQHF; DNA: TGTGCCAGCAGCTCCCGGGACAGCAATCAGCCCCAGCATTTT
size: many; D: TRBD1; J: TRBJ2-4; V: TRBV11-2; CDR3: CASSLWTGTVHEKNIQYF; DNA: TGTGCCAGCAGCTTGTGGACCGGGACAGTCCATGAAAAAAACATTCAGTACTTC
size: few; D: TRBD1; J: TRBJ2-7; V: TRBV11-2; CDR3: CASSDSRTGVGYEQYF; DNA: TGTGCCAGCAGCGACTCCAGGACAGGGGTTGGTTACGAGCAGTACTTC
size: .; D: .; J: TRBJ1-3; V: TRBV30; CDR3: CAWSERGSGNTIYF; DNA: TGTGCCTGGAGTGAGAGGGGATCGGGAAACACCATATATTTT
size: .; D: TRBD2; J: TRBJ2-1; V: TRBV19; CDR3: CATGSQPAGGYNEQFF; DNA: TGTGCCACCGGGTCCCAGCCCGCGGGGGGTTACAATGAGCAGTTCTTC
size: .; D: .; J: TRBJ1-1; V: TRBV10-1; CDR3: CASSGQGRTEAFF; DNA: TGCGCCAGCAGTGGTCAGGGGAGGACTGAAGCTTTCTTT
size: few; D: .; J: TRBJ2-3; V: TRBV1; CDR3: CTSSSGLAGDADTQYF; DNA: TGCACCAGCAGCTCAGGACTAGCGGGAGATGCGGATACGCAGTATTTT
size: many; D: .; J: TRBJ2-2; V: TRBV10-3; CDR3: CATGDPPGGELFF; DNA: TGTGCCACGGGGGACCCGCCGGGCGGGGAGCTGTTTTTT
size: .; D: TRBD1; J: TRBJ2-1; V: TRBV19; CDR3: CASSTPGTGDYNEQFF; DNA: TGTGCCAGTAGTACACCCGGGACAGGGGATTACAATGAGCAGTTCTTC
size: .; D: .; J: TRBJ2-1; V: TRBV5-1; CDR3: CASSSRSSYNEQFF; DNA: TGCGCCAGCAGCTCACGGAGCTCCTACAATGAGCAGTTCTTC
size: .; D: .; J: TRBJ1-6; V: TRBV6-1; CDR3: CASSEADENSPLHF; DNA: TGTGCCAGCAGTGAAGCAGATGAAAATTCACCCCTCCACTTT
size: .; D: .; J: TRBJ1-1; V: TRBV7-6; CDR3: CASSPDSKAFF; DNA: TGTGCCAGCAGCCCCGACAGTAAGGCTTTCTTT